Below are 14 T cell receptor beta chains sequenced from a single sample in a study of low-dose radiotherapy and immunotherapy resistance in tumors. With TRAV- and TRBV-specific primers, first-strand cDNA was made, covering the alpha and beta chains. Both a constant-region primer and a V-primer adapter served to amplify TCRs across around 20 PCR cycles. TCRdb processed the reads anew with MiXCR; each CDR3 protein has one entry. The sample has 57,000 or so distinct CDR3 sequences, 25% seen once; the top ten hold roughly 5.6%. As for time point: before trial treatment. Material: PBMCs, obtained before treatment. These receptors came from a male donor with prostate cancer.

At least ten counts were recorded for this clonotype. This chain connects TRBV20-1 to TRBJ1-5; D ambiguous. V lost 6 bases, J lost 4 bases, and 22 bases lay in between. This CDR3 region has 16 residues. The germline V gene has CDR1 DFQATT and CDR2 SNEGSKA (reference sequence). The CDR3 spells CSASTIPRQKNQPQHF. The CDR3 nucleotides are TGCAGTGCCTCAACGATTCCTAGGCAGAAAAATCAGCCCCAGCATTTT.

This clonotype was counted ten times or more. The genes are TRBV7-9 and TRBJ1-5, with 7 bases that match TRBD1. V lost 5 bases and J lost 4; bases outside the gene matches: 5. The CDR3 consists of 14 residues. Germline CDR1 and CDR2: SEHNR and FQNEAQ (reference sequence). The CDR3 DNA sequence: TGTGCCAGCAGCGAATCGACAGGGAATCAGCCCCAGCATTTT. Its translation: CASSESTGNQPQHF.

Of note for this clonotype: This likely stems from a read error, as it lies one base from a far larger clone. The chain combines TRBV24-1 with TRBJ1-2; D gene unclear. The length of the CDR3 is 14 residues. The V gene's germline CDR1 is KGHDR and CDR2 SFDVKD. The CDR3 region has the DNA TGTGCCAGCAGTGAATCGGGCAGTCTCTATGGCCACACCTTC. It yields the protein CASSESGSLYGHTF.

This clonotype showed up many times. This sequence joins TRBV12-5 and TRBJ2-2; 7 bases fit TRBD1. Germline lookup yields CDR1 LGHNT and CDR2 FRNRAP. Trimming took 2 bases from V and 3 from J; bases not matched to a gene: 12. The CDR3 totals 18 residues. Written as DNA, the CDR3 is TGTGCTAGTGGTTTGCGGGACAGTGGCCCGAGGGACACCGGGGAGCTGTTTTTT. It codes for CASGLRDSGPRDTGELFF.

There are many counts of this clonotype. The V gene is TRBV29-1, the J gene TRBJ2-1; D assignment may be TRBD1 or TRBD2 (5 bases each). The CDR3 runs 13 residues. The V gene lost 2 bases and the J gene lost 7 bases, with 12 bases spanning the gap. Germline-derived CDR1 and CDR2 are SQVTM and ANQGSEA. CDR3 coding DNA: TGCAGCGTTGAAAGTTCTTGGGGGAATGAGCAGTTCTTC. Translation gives CSVESSWGNEQFF.

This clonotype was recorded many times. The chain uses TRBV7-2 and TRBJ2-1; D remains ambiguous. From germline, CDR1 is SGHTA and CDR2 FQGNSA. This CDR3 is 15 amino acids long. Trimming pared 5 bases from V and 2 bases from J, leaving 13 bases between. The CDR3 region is CASSPRTETYNEQFF. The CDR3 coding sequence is TGTGCCAGCAGCCCTCGGACCGAGACCTACAATGAGCAGTTCTTC.

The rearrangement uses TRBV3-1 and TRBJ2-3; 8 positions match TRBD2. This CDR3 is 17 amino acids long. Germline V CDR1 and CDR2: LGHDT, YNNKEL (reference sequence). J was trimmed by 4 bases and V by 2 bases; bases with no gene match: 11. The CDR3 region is CASSQTPSAGGADTQYF. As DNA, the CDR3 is TGTGCCAGCAGCCAAACCCCGTCGGCGGGAGGAGCAGATACGCAGTATTTT.

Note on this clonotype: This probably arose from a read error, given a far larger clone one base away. The CDR3 spells CASSRFGRTPNQPQNF. Here the CDR3 DNA reads TGTGCCAGCAGCCGATTTGGCAGGACCCCTAATCAGCCCCAGAATTTT. The rearrangement uses TRBV5-4 and TRBJ1-5, with D hard to call. The CDR3 has 16 residues. CDR1 and CDR2 (germline): SGHNT, YYREEE (reference sequence).

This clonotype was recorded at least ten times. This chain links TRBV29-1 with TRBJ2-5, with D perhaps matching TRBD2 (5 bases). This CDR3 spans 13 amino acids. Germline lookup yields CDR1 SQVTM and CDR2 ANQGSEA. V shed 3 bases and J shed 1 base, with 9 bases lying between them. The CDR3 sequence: CSVDGNSQETQYF. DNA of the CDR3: TGCAGCGTTGACGGGAACAGCCAAGAGACCCAGTACTTC.

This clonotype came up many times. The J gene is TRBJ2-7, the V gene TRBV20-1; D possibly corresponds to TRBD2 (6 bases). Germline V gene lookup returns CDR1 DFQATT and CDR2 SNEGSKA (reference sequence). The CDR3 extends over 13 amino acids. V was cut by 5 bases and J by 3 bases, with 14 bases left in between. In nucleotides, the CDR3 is TGCAGTGCTCGCCTTGGCGGGAACTACGAGCAGTACTTC. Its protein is CSARLGGNYEQYF.

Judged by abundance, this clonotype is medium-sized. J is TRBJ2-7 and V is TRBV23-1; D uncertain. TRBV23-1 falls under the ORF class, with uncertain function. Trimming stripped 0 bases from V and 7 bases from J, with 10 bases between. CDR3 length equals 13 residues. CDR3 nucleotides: TGCGCCAGCAGTCAATCGGCTCCGAGGGAGCAGTACTTC. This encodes CASSQSAPREQYF.

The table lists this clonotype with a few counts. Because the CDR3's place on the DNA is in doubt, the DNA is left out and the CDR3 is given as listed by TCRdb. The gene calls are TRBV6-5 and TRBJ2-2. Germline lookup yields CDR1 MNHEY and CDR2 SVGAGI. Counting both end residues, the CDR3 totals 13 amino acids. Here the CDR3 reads CASSLATGELFFF.

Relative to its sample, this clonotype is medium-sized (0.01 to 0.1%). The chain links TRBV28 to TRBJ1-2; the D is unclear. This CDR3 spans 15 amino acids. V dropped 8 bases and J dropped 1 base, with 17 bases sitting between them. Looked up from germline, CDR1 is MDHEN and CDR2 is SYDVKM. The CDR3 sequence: CASQPRYAINYGYTF. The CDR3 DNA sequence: TGTGCCAGCCAACCTCGTTACGCCATTAACTATGGCTACACCTTC.

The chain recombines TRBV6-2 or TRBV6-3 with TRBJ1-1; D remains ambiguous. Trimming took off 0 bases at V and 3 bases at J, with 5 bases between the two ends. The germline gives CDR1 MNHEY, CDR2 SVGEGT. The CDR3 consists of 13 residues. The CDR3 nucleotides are TGTGCCAGCAGTTACTCGGAGTACACTGAAGCTTTCTTT. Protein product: CASSYSEYTEAFF.